This T cell receptor beta chain was identified during a study of CD8 T cells in ankylosing spondylitis. Study conclusions and caveats: The disease-linked clones had a CD8+ phenotype and low blood frequencies. Before this, some motif variants had been reported in reactive arthritis synovial fluid and blood. A TCR beta motif made of several highly homologous variants seemed typical of ankylosing spondylitis blood.

TCRdb re-analysed the 5' RACE reads in MiXCR, keeping a single row per CDR3 protein. The sample includes hundreds of thousands of distinct CDR3 sequences, under 20% seen only once; the top ten take approximately 1%. This CDR3 comprises 15 residues. With 7 bases clipped from V and 3 bases from J, the junction kept 11 bases outside the gene matches. This clonotype has a handful of counts. Antigen: not known. V and J are TRBV12-3 or TRBV12-4 and TRBJ1-2, with 7 bases fitting TRBD1. Material: blood, either unsorted or a sorted T cell fraction (not recorded which). The receptor was isolated from a male donor with ankylosing spondylitis. CDR3 protein: CASTSTGAPYYGYTF. The CDR3 DNA reads TGTGCCAGCACCTCTACAGGGGCTCCTTACTATGGCTACACCTTC.